These 32 T cell receptor beta chains were all obtained from the same sample, sequenced in a study of OX40 agonist ivuxolimab in advanced cancers. Assay: immunoSEQ multiplex PCR; the TCRdb copy retains only in-frame clones and omits some. The sample has about 30,000 clones; under 85% are singletons. The material sequenced was CD4+ or CD8+ T cells sorted from blood, taken in a trial of the OX40 agonist ivuxolimab. These receptors were taken from an adult with an advanced solid tumor such as melanoma, head and neck, liver or kidney cancer.

For this clone: A junction boundary mismatches the germline segment, possibly from a read error. The gene calls are TRBV11-2 and TRBJ2-7, with D maybe TRBD1 (6 bases). CDR3 length: 11 residues. Germline V gene lookup returns CDR1 SGHAT and CDR2 FQNNGV. CDR3 region: CASSLWDTVHF. The CDR3 region has the DNA TGTGCCAGCAGCTTATGGGACACCGTGCACTTC.

The rearrangement uses TRBV29-1 and TRBJ1-5, with 7 nucleotides matching TRBD1. The germline gives CDR1 SQVTM, CDR2 ANQGSEA. The CDR3 is made up of 15 amino acids. V shed 7 bases and J 3 bases; nucleotides not matched to a gene: 12. The CDR3 loop is CSATMGTASNQPQHF. Written as DNA, the CDR3 is TGCAGCGCCACGATGGGGACAGCCTCCAATCAGCCCCAGCATTTT.

This chain joins TRBV6-5 and TRBJ1-1; the match to TRBD1 covers 7 bases. This CDR3 contains 13 residues. Trimming removed 4 bases from V and 1 base from J; junction bases left unmatched: 0. Germline CDR1 and CDR2: MNHEY and SVGAGI. CDR3 in amino acids: CASSWTGNTEAFF. The CDR3 nucleotides read TGTGCCAGCAGTTGGACAGGGAACACTGAAGCTTTCTTT.

The table lists this clone with a few counts. This sequence joins TRBV27 and TRBJ2-1; D might be TRBD2 (6 bases). CDR1 and CDR2 (germline): MNHEY, SMNVEV (reference sequence). Trimming shortened V by 3 bases and J by 0 bases, and 12 bases separated the two germline ends. This CDR3 has 16 amino acids. CDR3 DNA: TGTGCCAGCAGTTTGAGCCTAGCGAACTCCTACAATGAGCAGTTCTTC. Translating gives CASSLSLANSYNEQFF.

This clone was detected only once. The V call is TRBV5-1, the J call TRBJ1-6; 7 bases are a match to TRBD1. CDR1 SGHRS and CDR2 YFSETQ come from the germline V gene. This CDR3 region has 18 residues. J was trimmed by 1 base and V by 0 bases; bases with no gene match: 7. In nucleotides, the CDR3 is TGCGCCAGCAGCTTGGCCACAGGGGTAGGATCCTATAATTCACCCCTCCACTTT. Translating it yields CASSLATGVGSYNSPLHF.

This rearrangement joins TRBV5-7 to TRBJ2-3; TRBD2 is a possible D gene (6 bases). TRBV5-7 is flagged as an ORF with uncertain function. V was pared by 0 bases and J by 6 bases, with 14 bases between. This CDR3 region has 15 residues. CDR3 protein: CASSLAGAGMDTQYF. The CDR3 bases are TGTGCCAGCAGCTTGGCAGGTGCGGGGATGGATACGCAGTATTTT.

This clone was counted only a few times. V is TRBV4-2 and J is TRBJ1-6; no definite D call. V was trimmed by 0 bases and J by 9 bases, leaving 15 bases between them. The CDR3 totals 16 residues. CDR1 and CDR2 (germline): LGHNA, YNFKEQ. The CDR3 coding sequence is TGTGCCAGCAGCCAAGATCAAGGACTGAGCGTTTCACCCCTCCACTTT. It encodes CASSQDQGLSVSPLHF.

The V and J genes are TRBV30 and TRBJ2-7; D uncertain. Deletions cut 0 bases from V and 6 bases from J, with 6 bases between. This CDR3 spans 11 amino acids. Germline assignment: CDR1 GTSNPN and CDR2 SVGIG (reference sequence). The CDR3 DNA reads TGTGCCTGGAGTGTACGTCTCGAGCAGTACTTC. This sequence encodes CAWSVRLEQYF.

This chain links TRBV6-6 with TRBJ1-1; 8 positions match TRBD1. This CDR3 has 15 residues. Germline assignment: CDR1 MNHNY and CDR2 SVGAGI (reference sequence). Trimming took 4 bases from V and 1 from J; bases not matched to a gene: 5. In DNA form, the CDR3 reads TGTGCCAGCAGTTTCAACGGACAGGGGAACACTGAAGCTTTCTTT. Protein product: CASSFNGQGNTEAFF.

The rearrangement uses TRBV9 and TRBJ2-1, with 7 bases lining up with TRBD2. Germline assignment: CDR1 SGDLS and CDR2 YYNGEE. After removal of 2 bases from V and 9 bases from J, the junction contained 5 bases not matched to a gene. The CDR3 is 13 amino acids. This CDR3 is CASSVGGVGEQFF. The CDR3 nucleotides are TGTGCCAGCAGCGTTGGGGGGGTTGGTGAGCAGTTCTTC.

The chain uses TRBV6-1 and TRBJ1-4; D not resolved. This CDR3 is built from 15 residues. CDR1 is MNHNS, CDR2 SASEGT, per germline. Trimming removed 4 bases at V and 3 bases at J, with 12 bases between. This CDR3 is CASSAAGGSNEKLFF. The CDR3, as DNA: TGTGCCAGCAGTGCCGCGGGCGGATCTAATGAAAAACTGTTTTTT.

This chain connects TRBV2 to TRBJ1-2; D is unclear. V lost 11 bases and J lost 7, with 17 bases in between. Germline CDR1 reads SNHLY; CDR2 reads FYNNEI. The CDR3 has 12 amino acids. The CDR3 nucleotides read TGTGCCGAAAAGGGCCTGAGCCTTGGCTACACCTTC. This sequence encodes CAEKGLSLGYTF.

The V gene is TRBV6-6, the J gene TRBJ1-2, with a possible D match to TRBD1 (5 bases). This CDR3 contains 13 residues. Germline CDR1 and CDR2: MNHNY and SVGAGI (reference sequence). The V gene lost 11 bases and the J gene lost 3 bases, with 16 bases spanning the gap. CDR3: CAVVQGADYGYTF. CDR3 nucleotides: TGTGCCGTCGTGCAGGGAGCGGACTATGGCTACACCTTC.

This chain connects TRBV7-9 to TRBJ2-7; 8 nucleotides align to TRBD1. Per germline, CDR1 SEHNR and CDR2 FQNEAQ (reference sequence). J lost 3 bases, V lost 5 bases, and 3 bases had no gene match. The CDR3 runs 13 residues. CDR3 residues: CASSGDRGYEQYV. The CDR3 region has the DNA TGTGCCAGCAGCGGAGACAGGGGCTACGAGCAGTACGTC.

With regard to this clone: Sequence at one end of the junction differs from germline and may be a read error. The chain links TRBV5-1 to TRBJ1-2, with D uncertain. This CDR3 spans 14 amino acids. Germline V gene lookup returns CDR1 SGHRS and CDR2 YFSETQ. CDR3 nucleotide sequence: TGCGCCGGCAGCCCACAAGACGGAAACTATGGCTACACCTTC. Translation: CAGSPQDGNYGYTF.

The chain is built from TRBV5-1 and TRBJ1-2, with 7 bases fitting TRBD1. With V trimmed by 1 base and J by 4 bases, 7 bases remained unmatched. The length of the CDR3 is 15 residues. Germline-derived CDR1 and CDR2 are SGHRS and YFSETQ. The chain's CDR3 is CASSLSPDRAYGYTF. The CDR3 DNA reads as TGCGCCAGCAGCTTGAGTCCCGACAGGGCCTATGGCTACACCTTC.

This rearrangement joins TRBV25-1 to TRBJ1-1, with TRBD1 identical over 10 bases. CDR1 is MGHDK and CDR2 is SYGVNS in the germline V gene. This CDR3 contains 13 residues. Germline trimming cut 6 bases from V and 11 bases from J; bases unmatched to any gene: 9. In DNA, the CDR3 is TGTGCCAGCAGGCAGGGACAGGGGCCAATGGCTTTCTTT. It translates to CASRQGQGPMAFF.

This chain links TRBV6-1 with TRBJ1-5; 7 positions match TRBD1. This CDR3 comprises 13 residues. Germline assignment: CDR1 MNHNS and CDR2 SASEGT. After removal of 9 bases from V and 0 bases from J, the junction contained 2 bases not matched to a gene. CDR3 coding DNA: TGTGCCAGTACAGGGGCTAGCAATCAGCCCCAGCATTTT. This codes for CASTGASNQPQHF.

This clone rates as hyperexpanded (1% or more). The CDR3 DNA reads TGTGCCAGCAGCGTAGAGGTTAATTCACCCCTCCACTTT. Translating gives CASSVEVNSPLHF. The chain couples TRBV9 to TRBJ1-6, with unresolved D. Germline V lookup: CDR1 SGDLS, CDR2 YYNGEE. The CDR3 sequence is 13 residues long. V was trimmed by 0 bases and J by 6 bases, leaving 4 bases between them.

The V gene is TRBV4-1, the J gene TRBJ2-1, with 10 bases identical to TRBD2. Germline loops: CDR1 MGHRA, CDR2 YSYEKL. The CDR3 length is 18 residues. V shed 3 bases and J 0 bases; nucleotides not matched to a gene: 8. CDR3 coding DNA: TGCGCCAGCAGCCACGTCGACTCTAGCGGGAGCTCCTACAATGAGCAGTTCTTC. It codes for CASSHVDSSGSSYNEQFF.

This sequence joins TRBV2 and TRBJ1-2, with 7 bases lining up with TRBD1. The CDR3 runs to 12 residues. The germline CDR1 and CDR2 sequences are SNHLY and FYNNEI. J gave up 8 bases and V 4 bases, and 4 bases lay outside the gene matches. CDR3 in amino acids: CASSGHRGGYTF. CDR3 DNA: TGTGCCAGCAGTGGTCACAGGGGAGGCTACACCTTC.

The chain employs TRBV7-2 and TRBJ1-5, with 8 bases that match TRBD1. Trimming removed 3 bases from V and 9 bases from J; junction bases left unmatched: 13. The CDR3 covers 16 residues. The germline V gene has CDR1 SGHTA and CDR2 FQGNSA. The DNA for the CDR3 is TGTGCCAGCAGCTTCAAGGTTGGACAGGGAGGACGGCCCCAGCATTTT. Its translation is CASSFKVGQGGRPQHF.

The chain has TRBV11-3 and TRBJ1-2; D gene uncertain. Trimming took 2 bases from V and 4 from J, leaving 20 bases between them. This CDR3 is built from 17 residues. CDR1 is SGHNT, CDR2 YENEEA, per germline. The CDR3 nucleotides are TGTGCCAGCAGCTTACGGTACCGGACGGAGAACCCCTATGGCTACACCTTC. This encodes CASSLRYRTENPYGYTF.

CDR3 amino acids: CASSLAAGLAYGYTF. CDR3 coding DNA: TGTGCCAGCAGCTTAGCGGCGGGACTTGCCTATGGCTACACCTTC. This rearrangement joins TRBV7-6 to TRBJ1-2; the D gene is possibly TRBD1 (5 bases). The ends were cut back, 0 bases at V and 4 bases at J, with 12 bases in the middle. The CDR3 extends over 15 amino acids. Looked up from germline, CDR1 is SGHVS and CDR2 is FNYEAQ.

This chain links TRBV10-2 with TRBJ2-3, with D hard to call. The CDR3 runs 15 residues. The germline CDR1 and CDR2 sequences are WSHSY and SAAADI. Trimming pared 3 bases from V and 0 bases from J, leaving 10 bases between. The CDR3 DNA follows: TGCGCCAGCAGTGACAAAGGATTTAGCACAGATACGCAGTATTTT. As protein: CASSDKGFSTDTQYF.

The genes are TRBV6-5 and TRBJ1-5; possibly TRBD1 for D (5 bases). There are 15 residues in the CDR3. V was shortened by 2 bases and J by 2 bases, with 10 bases between the two germline ends. From germline, CDR1 is MNHEY and CDR2 SVGAGI. CDR3 sequence reads: CASSYTRGGNQPQHF. In DNA, the CDR3 is TGTGCCAGCAGTTACACGAGGGGCGGCAATCAGCCCCAGCATTTT.

There are a few counts of this clone. The gene calls are TRBV25-1 and TRBJ1-1; D is unclear. CDR3 length equals 12 residues. Germline loops: CDR1 MGHDK, CDR2 SYGVNS. Trimming removed 5 bases at V and 8 bases at J, with 12 bases between. CDR3 nucleotide sequence: TGTGCCAGCAGTACCCTAGGGAGCGAAGCTTTCTTT. This codes for CASSTLGSEAFF.

The chain is built from TRBV15 and TRBJ2-5; the D gene is possibly TRBD2 (6 bases). Germline loops: CDR1 LNHNV, CDR2 YYDKDF (reference sequence). This CDR3 has 14 amino acids. V was pared by 1 base and J by 2 bases, with 8 bases between. The CDR3 bases are TGTGCCACCAGCAGAGTGGCGGGGCAAGAGACCCAGTACTTC. It is translated as CATSRVAGQETQYF.

Concerning this clone itself: Other nucleotide sequences in the sample specify the same CDR3. The chain joins TRBV11-2 to TRBJ2-5, with D possibly TRBD2 on 6 matching bases. This CDR3 region has 14 residues. Germline CDR1 reads SGHAT; CDR2 reads FQNNGV. Trimming removed 3 bases at V and 1 base at J, with 9 bases between. The CDR3 loop is CASSFGGGQETQYF. The CDR3 DNA reads as TGTGCCAGCAGCTTCGGGGGAGGCCAAGAGACCCAGTACTTC.

V gene TRBV7-3 combines with J gene TRBJ2-3, with 7 bases that match TRBD2. CDR1 is SGHTA and CDR2 is FQGTGA in the germline V gene. CDR3 size: 16 residues. V was pared by 5 bases and J by 5 bases, with 13 bases of the junction left unmatched. The chain's CDR3 is CASSPRGGGRGDTQYF. CDR3 sequence (DNA): TGTGCCAGCAGCCCAAGGGGTGGAGGGAGGGGAGATACGCAGTATTTT. Drawing the rest from reference TRBV7-3 and TRBJ2-3, the complete variable domain is GAGVSQTPSNKVTEKGKYVELRCDPISGHTALYWYRQSLGQGPEFLIYFQGTGAADDSGLPNDRFFAVRPEGSVSTLKIQRTERGDSAVYLCASSPRGGGRGDTQYFGPGTRLTVL.

V and J are TRBV7-8 and TRBJ1-5; TRBD1 matches 8 bases. Germline V gene lookup returns CDR1 SGHVS and CDR2 FQNEAQ. This CDR3 has 17 residues. V shed 5 bases and J 4 bases; nucleotides not matched to a gene: 13. The CDR3 loop is CASSPRVPGQANQPQHF. The CDR3 coding sequence is TGTGCCAGCAGCCCCCGGGTGCCGGGACAGGCAAATCAGCCCCAGCATTTT.

The V and J genes are TRBV2 and TRBJ2-5, with 9 bases that match TRBD1. Germline CDR1 and CDR2: SNHLY and FYNNEI. Trimming took 6 bases from V and 5 from J; bases not matched to a gene: 4. This CDR3 region has 13 residues. Here the CDR3 DNA reads TGTGCCAGCAGAAGAGGGACAGGGGAGACCCAGTACTTC. Translating gives CASRRGTGETQYF.